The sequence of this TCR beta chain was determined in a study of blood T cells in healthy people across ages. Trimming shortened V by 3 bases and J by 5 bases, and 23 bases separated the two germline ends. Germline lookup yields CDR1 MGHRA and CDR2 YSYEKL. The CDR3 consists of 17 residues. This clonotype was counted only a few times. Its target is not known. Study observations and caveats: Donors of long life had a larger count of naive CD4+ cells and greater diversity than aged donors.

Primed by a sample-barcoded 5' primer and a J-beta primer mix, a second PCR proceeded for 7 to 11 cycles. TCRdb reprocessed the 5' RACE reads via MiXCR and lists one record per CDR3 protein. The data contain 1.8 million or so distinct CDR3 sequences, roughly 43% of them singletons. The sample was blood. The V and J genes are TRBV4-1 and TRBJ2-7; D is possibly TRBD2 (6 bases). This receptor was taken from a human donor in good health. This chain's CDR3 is CASSHVSILRGRNEQYF. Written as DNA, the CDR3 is TGCGCCAGCAGCCATGTATCTATCCTCCGGGGGAGGAACGAGCAGTACTTC.